The present entry profiles one TCR beta chain with its context. What antigen it recognizes has not been identified. Base quality data are lacking; no much larger clone is found one base away. The cohort consisted of hundreds of healthy bone marrow donors. At the time of sampling, every cohort member was nominally healthy, though immune exposures that went unrecorded were likely present. The donor was CMV seronegative and was included in the group of a few hundred seronegative cohort members. Every donor gave a peripheral blood sample, and the peripheral blood mononuclear cells from that sample were used for TCR beta sequencing. The Qiagen DNeasy Blood Extraction Kit was used to extract genomic DNA from the blood cell samples. The sample originates from a study of cytomegalovirus exposure and HLA in healthy donors (dated by TCRdb to between 2016 and 2019). At the level of the whole study: According to an earlier analysis of 587 of the donors, roughly 180 million T cells yielded 117 million unique TCR beta sequences and roughly 280 Gb of sequence data. About 320 gigabases of sequencing data and 78 million or so unique TCR sequences were included in an early release covering about 700 HLA-typed donors. The genetic ancestry cluster associated with self-reported Caucasian donors included 70% to 85% of the roughly 400 genotyped donors. The study aimed to test whether signatures of past pathogen exposure could be identified by cataloging public T cell receptors. The study profiled the T cell repertoires of 500 to 800 subjects by immunosequencing and related them to cytomegalovirus serostatus. In addition to the first cohort of 650 to 750 subjects, a separate validation cohort of 120 different subjects was used. High-throughput TCR immunosequencing, statistical association of individual TCRs with disease status, and machine learning were combined to predict cytomegalovirus infection status. A later analysis re-analyzed previously published TCR beta repertoires from about 730 donors and added high-resolution HLA genotyping to study TCR occurrence patterns. In the later analysis, no new phenotypic data were used to find candidate immune exposures; instead, reliance was placed on TCR beta sequences and their occurrence across donors. To decide whether each TCR beta V gene segment behaved as functional or pseudogenic, an earlier analysis of approximately 600 of the donors relied on high-throughput TCR beta sequencing. Donor age, sex, ethnicity and CMV serostatus were compiled together with the repertoire data. A later genetic analysis took genome-wide SNP genotypes for about three fifths of the 666 donors and used that subset as a discovery cohort. Every repertoire in the discovery cohort had been generated on one and the same sequencing platform. HLA typing covered class I and class II loci at four-digit resolution. The number of typed donors differed by locus: 629-630 for A, B, C, DRB1 and DQB1; approximately 540 for DQA1; fewer than 610 for DPA1; and about 450 for DPB1. Roughly 5 DR-DQ haplotypes were handled as single units for association and clustering, since linkage in the cohort was strong. On average, roughly 250,000 unique TCR beta nucleotide sequences were sequenced per donor among 398 genotyped donors of the cohort, with about 19% of those sequences being non-productive.

The library was made by the immunoSEQ multiplex PCR assay. For the multiplex PCR, a mixture combining 60 forward primers for TCR Vbeta segments and 13 reverse primers for TCR Jbeta segments was used. The CDR3 region of rearranged TCR beta genes was amplified from genomic DNA by a multiplex PCR assay. Amplified TCR beta libraries were sequenced as 87-base-pair reads on the Illumina HiSeq System. The paper's data handling went like this. A later analysis counted some 74 million unique TCR beta chains across the 550 to 700 repertoires, and roughly 9.9 million of these chains were shared by at least two donors. Raw reads were error-corrected and collapsed into unique sequences with a nearest-neighbor algorithm that merged closely related sequences to remove PCR and sequencing errors. To assign V, D and J gene segments, CDR3 sequences were aligned to IMGT reference sequences. Each retained sequence needed at least a six-nucleotide match to both a V gene segment and a J gene segment. A rearrangement counted as productive if the CDR3 had no stop codons and remained in frame with V and J, and every other rearrangement counted as non-productive. CDR3 was defined according to IMGT convention as the region running from the second conserved V-encoded cysteine to the conserved J-encoded phenylalanine. The earlier analysis of 500 to 600 of the donors excluded sequences that lacked an unambiguous match to a single V gene segment. In an earlier analysis of more than 500 of the donors, a V segment was called functional when productive rearrangements were above 56.7%, and segregating when the standard deviation between donors exceeded 5%. A statistical classification framework was built to diagnose cytomegalovirus status from the catalog of TCR beta chain sequences. V and J gene assignment, in a later analysis, came from comparing TCR nucleotide sequences with IMGT/GENE-DB human TR gene sequences. Using the TCRdist pipeline, a later analysis assigned CDR3 sequences along with most-parsimonious VDJ recombination scenarios. In a later analysis, each TCR beta chain was defined by its CDR3 amino acid sequence together with its V-gene family, and reads lacking a unique V-gene family were excluded. A later analysis removed 550 to 650 highly shared, low-generation-probability nucleotide sequences to deal with suspected cross-contamination and a sequencing artifact. In a later analysis, a clonal expansion index for each public chain was calculated from normalized within-repertoire ranks of inferred template counts. In a later analysis, generation probabilities were computed using a VDJ recombination model fitted to out-of-frame rearrangements, and the results were checked against IGoR. A later analysis scored TCR-TCR, TCR-HLA and TCR-CMV co-occurrence with hypergeometric tests, applying a repertoire-size bias correction to TCR pairs. In a later analysis, false discovery rates were estimated by permuting HLA or CMV assignments 20 times. In a later analysis, co-occurring TCRs were grouped using DBSCAN, with TCRdist sequence similarity added in when clustering inside HLA-allele-positive subsets. Repertoires with fewer than 30,000 or more than 120,000 public chains, plus five repertoires with anomalous nucleotide sharing, were excluded from co-occurrence clustering. The table comes from immuneACCESS by way of TCRdb, which keeps in-frame sequences with V and J called. Part of the clones is missing from these tables; in studies checked, under half for an unresolved V gene and the rest for unknown reasons. V, J and clone size are taken as reported in that table, and D and trimming were inferred from the DNA itself. In all, the sample holds about 130,000 clones, and around 86% of those were seen once. About 0.7% of the sample comes from the top ten.

V and J are truncated by 0 bases and 7 bases respectively, leaving an intervening sequence of 18 bases. Reading the germline V gene gives CDR1 MRHNA and CDR2 SNTAGT. Reading from cysteine to phenylalanine, the CDR3 counts 16 amino acids. Only the CDR3 DNA is retained, 48 bases long and in frame from the first base. Points the paper makes about the study in general: In a later analysis, several top co-occurrence clusters were reported to appear linked to parvovirus B19, influenza, CMV and Epstein-Barr virus. HLA typing was unavailable for some donors at each locus, so association tests used only the typed subset. Sequencing depth was assumed to be roughly uniform across donors in the presence/absence analyses, though that assumption may not hold. CMV serostatus was the only immune exposure information available for the cohort. Across donors, most TCR sequences were observed very rarely, whereas some public TCRs were present in many individuals. An association between a missense DCLRE1C variant and V-gene and J-gene trimming of TCR beta chains was found in a later genetic analysis and replicated in an independent cohort. A cluster of highly shared sequence variants was judged likely to be a technical artifact of the sequencing pipeline. This cohort had only TCR beta chains sequenced, and the lack of alpha or paired-chain data limited which features could be detected. Compared with the roughly 670-donor mean, donors in an Asian-associated ancestry cluster had fewer N-insertions in productive TCRs, according to a later genetic analysis. Most CMV-associated TCR beta chains appeared to be HLA-restricted in a later analysis, and the HLA associations seemed to be driven largely by CMV exposure. In a later analysis, HLA-associated TCR beta chains were found to be more clonally expanded and to have lower generation probabilities than equally common non-associated chains. In both the original and validation cohorts, the classifier was reported to diagnose cytomegalovirus status with high specificity and sensitivity. The earlier analysis of fewer than 750 of the donors excluded around 17 rarely observed V segments, including chromosome 9 orphons, because counts were too low. The authors suggested that the approach could potentially be extended to other disease states and immunological phenotypes. An earlier analysis of several hundred of the donors showed that most TCR beta V segments appeared in productive rearrangements either about 87% or about 30% of the time, which broadly matched IMGT annotations. Three of the identified cytomegalovirus-associated TCR beta chains were confirmed in vitro to be specific for cytomegalovirus antigens. Linkage disequilibrium might explain the correlated functional status among segregating V segments, but an unknown experimental factor could not be excluded. In a later analysis, 16,951 TCR beta sequences were associated with specific HLA alleles at a false discovery rate of 0.05. A further reported finding was that TCR beta sequences accurately predicted the HLA-A and HLA-B alleles for most subjects in the first cohort. Because the 87-base-pair reads could not distinguish some IMGT-functional V segments, including TRBV6-2 and TRBV6-3, those segments were excluded. When HLA alleles, especially DR and DQ, strongly co-occurred, attributing TCR associations to individual alleles was difficult. The study listed 150 to 200 TCR beta chains as associated with cytomegalovirus. In a later analysis, the rate of TCR association differed among HLA loci, with DRB1 alleles having the most associated TCRs and HLA-C alleles having the fewest.

Here the chain combines TRBV6-4 and TRBJ1-2; TRBD1 is possibly the D segment (6 matching bases). Source material: PBMCs. This receptor was obtained from a man between 18 and 35 years old in good health and CMV-seronegative. The DNA sequence follows: TGTGCCAGCAGTGACTCTACCGAACAGGGAAGGGCTGGCTACACCTTC. The resulting protein is CASSDSTEQGRAGYTF.